The TCR beta chain under discussion was sequenced for a study of identical twins. Study results and limitations: Within cord blood, abundant beta clonotypes carried fewer insertions, but memory repertoires showed no such trend. Shared out-of-frame alpha sequences (those common to twins) showed excess low generation probability.

TCRdb reprocessed the 5' RACE reads via MiXCR and lists one record per CDR3 protein. This table holds under 300,000 distinct CDR3 sequences, roughly 13% found once. A word on this clonotype: The antigen is undetermined.

V was pared by 0 bases and J by 7 bases, with 8 bases between. Germline CDR1 is SGHRS and CDR2 is YFSETQ. The CDR3 has 13 amino acids. This sample also belongs to another study, concerning yellow fever vaccine responses in identical twins. That study reports: Reportedly, the response of twins' T cells to the vaccine seemed partly convergent, partly personalized.

This clonotype was sampled from a woman aged 18 to 35 in good health. Source material: memory (CD45RO+) T cells sorted from blood. V gene TRBV5-1 combines with J gene TRBJ2-1; the D is unclear. CDR3 protein: CASSLGSRNEQFF. The CDR3 nucleotides are TGCGCCAGCAGCTTGGGGTCTAGGAATGAGCAGTTCTTC.